These 25 T cell receptor beta chains came from one sample sequenced in a study of blood T cell repertoires in COVID-19. The table came from immunoSEQ multiplex PCR; TCRdb's copy has only in-frame clones and leaves some out. This table has about 280,000 clones, roughly 85% appearing once. Specimen: peripheral blood. These receptors came from a woman between 50 and 59 years old who had recovered from COVID-19.

This clone was seen once. The chain links TRBV12-3 or TRBV12-4 to TRBJ2-1; 7 bases are a match to TRBD2. Losses at the gene ends were 5 bases for V and 9 bases for J; bases not matched to a gene: 7. This CDR3 is 13 amino acids long. As DNA, the CDR3 is TGTGCCAGCAGTCTTGGGACTACTGGTGAGCAGTTCTTC. Its translation is CASSLGTTGEQFF.

This clone has just a few counts. The CDR3 loop reads CASSIGSSPLHF. CDR3 sequence (DNA): TGTGCCAGTAGTATCGGGAGTTCACCCCTCCACTTT. This chain links TRBV19 with TRBJ1-6; no definite D call. Germline V lookup: CDR1 LNHDA, CDR2 SQIVND (reference sequence). The CDR3 loop spans 12 amino acids. V was trimmed by 3 bases and J by 9 bases, leaving 6 bases between them.

The rearrangement uses TRBV19 and TRBJ2-3; 7 bases fit TRBD2. The CDR3 is made up of 14 amino acids. Germline V gene data show CDR1 as LNHDA and CDR2 as SQIVND (reference sequence). V dropped 3 bases and J dropped 6; count of bases not matched to a gene: 6. The CDR3: CASSMGTKADTQYF. Written as DNA, the CDR3 is TGTGCCAGTAGTATGGGGACTAAAGCGGATACGCAGTATTTT. The full variable domain, with the rest looked up from reference TRBV19 and TRBJ2-3, is DGGITQSPKYLFRKEGQNVTLSCEQNLNHDAMYWYRQDPGQGLRLIYYSQIVNDFQKGDIAEGYSVSREKKESFPLTVTSAQKNPTAFYLCASSMGTKADTQYFGPGTRLTVL.

The rearrangement joins TRBV9 to TRBJ2-5, with 7 nucleotides matching TRBD2. V lost 2 bases and J lost 4; bases outside the gene matches: 5. There are 14 residues in the CDR3. Germline assignment: CDR1 SGDLS and CDR2 YYNGEE. Here the CDR3 DNA reads TGTGCCAGCAGCGTGGGGACTATCGGAGAGACCCAGTACTTC. Translated: CASSVGTIGETQYF.

V and J are TRBV13 and TRBJ2-7; TRBD2 is a possible D gene (5 bases). The CDR3 is made up of 16 amino acids. Germline V gene data show CDR1 as PRHDT and CDR2 as FYEKMQ (reference sequence). V gave up 5 bases and J gave up 2 bases, with 19 bases separating them. The CDR3 loop is CASSQRRVPRTYEQYF. DNA for the CDR3: TGTGCCAGCAGCCAGCGGCGGGTACCACGCACCTACGAGCAGTACTTC.

V gene TRBV19 combines with J gene TRBJ1-2; weak D call: TRBD1 (6 bases). There are 14 residues in the CDR3. Germline CDR1 LNHDA, CDR2 SQIVND (reference sequence). Trimming took 10 bases from V and 6 from J, leaving 21 bases between them. In nucleotides, the CDR3 is TGTGCCATCAAAACGCGGGGGGCGAGGAATGGCTACACCTTC. Residues: CAIKTRGARNGYTF.

The rearrangement links TRBV24-1 to TRBJ2-3, with D hard to call. Germline V gene data show CDR1 as KGHDR and CDR2 as SFDVKD. The CDR3 covers 13 residues. Trimming stripped 4 bases from V and 4 bases from J, with 8 bases between. Written as DNA, the CDR3 is TGTGCCACCAGTGAATCAGCGCCAGATACGCAGTATTTT. It specifies CATSESAPDTQYF.

The rearrangement uses TRBV7-2 and TRBJ2-1, with 9 bases identical to TRBD1. V shed 3 bases, J shed 3 bases, and the junction held 3 bases outside the gene matches. CDR1 is SGHTA, CDR2 FQGNSA, per germline. This CDR3 comprises 15 residues. In DNA, the CDR3 is TGTGCCAGCAGCTTGGGGACAGGGAGCTACAATGAGCAGTTCTTC. Residues: CASSLGTGSYNEQFF. Complete variable domain (other parts from reference TRBV7-2 and TRBJ2-1): GAGVSQSPSNKVTEKGKDVELRCDPISGHTALYWYRQSLGQGLEFLIYFQGNSAPDKSGLPSDRFSAERTGGSVSTLTIQRTQQEDSAVYLCASSLGTGSYNEQFFGPGTRLTVL.

This clone has just one count. V usage is TRBV30 and J usage is TRBJ1-5; weak D call: TRBD1 (6 bases). The CDR3 has 17 amino acids. Germline V gene data show CDR1 as GTSNPN and CDR2 as SVGIG (reference sequence). With 1 base removed from V and 0 bases from J, the gap between germline ends came to 16 bases. CDR3 sequence (DNA): TGTGCCTGGAGTGATGGGAGGGGACATTATAGCAATCAGCCCCAGCATTTT. It specifies CAWSDGRGHYSNQPQHF.

This clone came up once. V gene TRBV27 combines with J gene TRBJ2-1, with 7 nucleotides matching TRBD2. Germline values: CDR1 MNHEY, CDR2 SMNVEV (reference sequence). The CDR3 has 15 amino acids. V lost 2 bases to trimming and J lost 0 bases; unmatched junction nucleotides: 1. CDR3 sequence reads: CASSLAGASYNEQFF. CDR3 DNA: TGTGCCAGCAGTTTAGCGGGAGCCTCCTACAATGAGCAGTTCTTC.

The chain is built from TRBV4-2 and TRBJ2-7, with D tentatively TRBD1 (5 bases). Germline V gene lookup returns CDR1 LGHNA and CDR2 YNFKEQ. This CDR3 spans 14 amino acids. Between the trimmed V and J ends, which lost 0 bases and 6 bases, there was a span of 12 bases. The CDR3 coding sequence is TGTGCCAGCAGCCAAGACCCCGCCCAGGGCGAGCAGTACTTC. Its protein is CASSQDPAQGEQYF.

This clone was counted once. This chain joins TRBV24-1 and TRBJ2-1; maybe TRBD2 (6 bases). The CDR3 is made up of 16 amino acids. Between the trimmed V and J ends, which lost 1 base and 1 base, there was a span of 10 bases. Germline V gene sequence: CDR1 KGHDR, CDR2 SFDVKD. The CDR3 DNA reads as TGTGCCACCAGTGATTTAGCGGGCAATTCCTACAATGAGCAGTTCTTC. This sequence encodes CATSDLAGNSYNEQFF.

This clone showed up just once. The rearrangement links TRBV27 to TRBJ2-1, with D possibly matching TRBD1 (5 bases). V lost 8 bases and J lost 6, with 20 bases in between. CDR3 length: 15 residues. Germline assignment: CDR1 MNHEY and CDR2 SMNVEV (reference sequence). The CDR3 nucleotides are TGTGCCAGCTCCGTCGGTCAGGGTCGGCTCAATGAGCAGTTCTTC. Encoded protein: CASSVGQGRLNEQFF.

The chain links TRBV19 to TRBJ2-3; 9 nucleotides match TRBD1. The CDR3 consists of 14 residues. The J segment lost 5 bases and the V segment lost 7 bases, leaving 7 bases of the junction unmatched. Germline assignment: CDR1 LNHDA and CDR2 SQIVND (reference sequence). The CDR3 nucleotides read TGTGCCAGTATTGGGACAGGGTCAAGAGATACGCAGTATTTT. Protein product: CASIGTGSRDTQYF.

In DNA form, the CDR3 reads TGTGCCACCAGTGACGCCGACAGGGGAGAGCAGTACTTC. It codes for CATSDADRGEQYF. This chain links TRBV24-1 with TRBJ2-7; 8 positions agree with TRBD1. V was clipped by 4 bases and J by 7 bases; unmatched bases: 5. The germline CDR1 and CDR2 sequences are KGHDR and SFDVKD. This CDR3 is built from 13 residues.

The chain recombines TRBV4-3 with TRBJ2-3; perhaps TRBD2 as D (6 bases). The CDR3 consists of 14 residues. Germline CDR1 reads LGHNA; CDR2 reads YSLEER. V was shortened by 1 base and J by 9 bases, with 14 bases between the two germline ends. DNA for the CDR3: TGCGCCAGCAGCCAAGCGGGAGAGGGTAGGACGCAGTATTTT. Translated, it gives CASSQAGEGRTQYF.

This clone appeared once. The chain uses TRBV19 and TRBJ1-2; no clear D. The germline gives CDR1 LNHDA, CDR2 SQIVND (reference sequence). The CDR3 has 14 residues. V gave up 3 bases and J gave up 8 bases, with 16 bases separating them. CDR3 in amino acids: CASSMEVRSYGYTF. CDR3 DNA sequence: TGTGCCAGTAGTATGGAGGTCCGGAGTTACGGCTACACCTTC.

The V and J genes are TRBV28 and TRBJ2-1, with TRBD2 identical over 8 bases. Germline assignment: CDR1 MDHEN and CDR2 SYDVKM. The CDR3 has 15 amino acids. Germline trimming cut 5 bases from V and 6 bases from J; bases unmatched to any gene: 9. CDR3 nucleotides: TGTGCCAGCAGTAGGCCGGCGGGGGGCCTCAATGAGCAGTTCTTC. Translated: CASSRPAGGLNEQFF.

The chain couples TRBV6-5 to TRBJ1-4, with 9 bases identical to TRBD1. The CDR3 loop spans 15 amino acids. V lost 8 bases to trimming and J lost 7 bases; unmatched junction nucleotides: 11. Germline CDR1 MNHEY, CDR2 SVGAGI. CDR3 protein: CASGKPGQGSEKLFF. CDR3 in DNA: TGTGCCAGCGGTAAACCGGGACAGGGAAGTGAAAAACTGTTTTTT.

The gene calls are TRBV2 and TRBJ2-7; D call uncertain. V was clipped by 3 bases and J by 7 bases, with 16 bases between them. The germline CDR1 and CDR2 sequences are SNHLY and FYNNEI. This CDR3 has 14 amino acids. The CDR3 sequence is CASSDESVAREQYF. DNA of the CDR3: TGTGCCAGCAGTGATGAGTCGGTGGCGCGGGAGCAGTACTTC.

V usage is TRBV28 and J usage is TRBJ1-4; no clear D gene. CDR1 MDHEN and CDR2 SYDVKM come from the germline V gene. Trimming removed 5 bases at V and 10 bases at J, with 17 bases between. The CDR3 is 14 amino acids. The CDR3 DNA reads as TGTGCCAGCAGTCCTCTTCGAGCCCTCCGAAAACTGTTTTTT. The encoded protein is CASSPLRALRKLFF.

The genes are TRBV5-1 and TRBJ1-1; D not certain. The CDR3 covers 14 residues. Germline V gives CDR1 SGHRS, CDR2 YFSETQ. With 4 bases removed from V and 2 bases from J, the gap between germline ends came to 12 bases. The CDR3: CASSLDGLNTEAFF. CDR3 in DNA: TGCGCCAGCAGCCTGGATGGACTTAACACTGAAGCTTTCTTT. The complete variable domain, with remaining parts taken from reference TRBV5-1 and TRBJ1-1, reads KAGVTQTPRYLIKTRGQQVTLSCSPISGHRSVSWYQQTPGQGLQFLFEYFSETQRNKGNFPGRFSGRQFSNSRSEMNVSTLELGDSALYLCASSLDGLNTEAFFGQGTRLTVV.

The chain combines TRBV19 with TRBJ1-2, with 8 bases fitting TRBD1. With V trimmed by 5 bases and J by 5 bases, 16 bases remained unmatched. The CDR3 runs to 17 residues. Germline-derived CDR1 and CDR2 are LNHDA and SQIVND (reference sequence). CDR3 coding DNA: TGTGCCAGTAGTGGGGGGACAGGCCCTGGCCCTATTTATGGCTACACCTTC. It is translated as CASSGGTGPGPIYGYTF.

This chain connects TRBV27 to TRBJ1-1; D remains unclear. Germline V gene data show CDR1 as MNHEY and CDR2 as SMNVEV (reference sequence). Trimming left V 6 bases short and J 0 bases short, with 11 bases between. The CDR3 sequence is 14 residues long. This chain's CDR3 is CASRRGSMNTEAFF. Written as DNA, the CDR3 is TGTGCCAGCAGACGGGGTAGCATGAACACTGAAGCTTTCTTT.

The CDR3 DNA sequence: TGCAGCGTTGAAGATCAATCCGGGACAGGGGGCGAGCAGTACTTC. Translation gives CSVEDQSGTGGEQYF. The J gene is TRBJ2-7, the V gene TRBV29-1, with 11 positions matching TRBD1. Germline V gene lookup returns CDR1 SQVTM and CDR2 ANQGSEA. The CDR3 runs 15 residues. The ends lost 0 bases at V and 6 bases at J; junction bases unmatched: 7.